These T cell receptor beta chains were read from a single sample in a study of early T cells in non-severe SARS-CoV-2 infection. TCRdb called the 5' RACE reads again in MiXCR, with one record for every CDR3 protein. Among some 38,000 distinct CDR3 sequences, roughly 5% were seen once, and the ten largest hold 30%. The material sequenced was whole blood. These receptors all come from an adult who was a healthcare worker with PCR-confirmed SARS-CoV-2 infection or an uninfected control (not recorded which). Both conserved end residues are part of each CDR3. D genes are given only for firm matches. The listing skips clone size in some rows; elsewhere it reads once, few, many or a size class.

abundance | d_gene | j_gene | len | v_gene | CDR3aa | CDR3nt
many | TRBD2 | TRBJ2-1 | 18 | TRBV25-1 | CASSEATSGGVSYNEQFF | TGTGCCAGCAGTGAAGCGACTAGCGGGGGGGTCTCCTACAATGAGCAGTTCTTC
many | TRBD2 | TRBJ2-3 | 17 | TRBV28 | CASSFSGAGGGTDTQYF | TGTGCCAGCAGTTTTTCCGGGGCTGGGGGGGGCACAGATACGCAGTATTTT
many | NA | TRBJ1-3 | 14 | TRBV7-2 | CASSLEGQGNTIYF | TGTGCCAGCAGCTTAGAAGGGCAGGGGAACACCATATATTTT
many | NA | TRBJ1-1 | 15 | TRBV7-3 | CASSPSGGPETEAFF | TGTGCCAGCAGCCCGAGCGGCGGGCCGGAGACTGAAGCTTTCTTT
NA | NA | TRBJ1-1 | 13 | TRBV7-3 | CASSSRADTEAFF | TGTGCCAGCAGCTCCAGGGCGGACACTGAAGCTTTCTTT
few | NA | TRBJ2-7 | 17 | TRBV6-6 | CAISAYAGGDRMNEQYF | TGTGCCATCTCAGCATATGCGGGGGGGGACAGGATGAACGAGCAGTACTTC
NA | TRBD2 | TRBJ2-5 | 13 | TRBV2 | CASTRDYVETQYF | TGTGCCAGCACCCGGGACTACGTGGAGACCCAGTACTTC
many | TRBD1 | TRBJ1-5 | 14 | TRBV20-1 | CSARTGKFGQPQHF | TGCAGTGCCCGGACAGGGAAGTTTGGTCAGCCCCAGCATTTT
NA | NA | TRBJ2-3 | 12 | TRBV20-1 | CSAREGPDTQYF | TGCAGTGCTAGAGAGGGCCCAGATACGCAGTATTTT
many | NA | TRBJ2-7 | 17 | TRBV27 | CASSLSARAAGAYEQYF | TGTGCCAGCAGTTTATCCGCTCGGGCGGCAGGGGCCTACGAGCAGTACTTC
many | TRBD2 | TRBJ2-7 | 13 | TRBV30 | CAWSVGTTYEQYF | TGTGCCTGGAGTGTGGGGACTACCTACGAGCAGTACTTC
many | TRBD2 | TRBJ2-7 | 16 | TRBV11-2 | CASSSLAGRSSYEQYF | TGTGCCAGCAGCTCTTTAGCGGGGCGGAGCTCCTACGAGCAGTACTTC
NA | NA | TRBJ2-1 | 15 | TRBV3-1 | CASSQDSRLVNEQFF | TGTGCCAGCAGCCAAGATTCGAGACTTGTCAATGAGCAGTTCTTC
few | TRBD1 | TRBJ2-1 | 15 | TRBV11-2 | CASSFGDSSYNEQFF | TGTGCCAGCAGCTTCGGGGACAGCTCCTACAATGAGCAGTTCTTC
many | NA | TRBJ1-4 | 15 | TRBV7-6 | CASSLASRTNEKLFF | TGTGCCAGCAGCTTGGCATCCCGAACTAATGAAAAACTGTTTTTT
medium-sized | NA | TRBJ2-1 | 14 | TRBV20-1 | CSVSGSPSYNEQFF | TGCAGCGTTTCAGGGAGCCCATCCTACAATGAGCAGTTCTTC
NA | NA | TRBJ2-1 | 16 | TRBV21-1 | CASSKGFERAYNEQFF | TGTGCCAGCAGCAAAGGTTTCGAGCGGGCGTACAATGAGCAGTTCTTC
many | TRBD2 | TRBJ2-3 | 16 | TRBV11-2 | CASSLDLAGGGHTQYF | TGTGCCAGCAGCTTAGACCTAGCGGGAGGAGGACATACGCAGTATTTT
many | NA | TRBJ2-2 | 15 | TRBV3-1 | CASSLLSSNTGELFF | TGTGCCAGCAGTCTTTTATCCTCTAACACCGGGGAGCTGTTTTTT
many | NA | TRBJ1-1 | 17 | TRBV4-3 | CASSQDPYQGRNTEAFF | TGCGCCAGCAGCCAAGATCCTTACCAAGGGAGAAACACTGAAGCTTTCTTT
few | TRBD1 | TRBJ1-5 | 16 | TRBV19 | CASSTRQGVSNQPQHF | TGTGCCAGTAGTACCCGACAGGGGGTTAGCAATCAGCCCCAGCATTTT
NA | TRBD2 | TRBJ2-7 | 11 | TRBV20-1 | CSAGTSREQYF | TGCAGTGCTGGGACTAGTCGTGAGCAGTACTTC
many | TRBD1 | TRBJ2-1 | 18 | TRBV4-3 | CASSQDWGQLYGYNEQFF | TGCGCCAGCAGCCAAGATTGGGGACAGCTATACGGATACAATGAGCAGTTCTTC
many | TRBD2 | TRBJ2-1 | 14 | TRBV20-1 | CSARTSGPYNEQFF | TGCAGTGCTAGAACTAGCGGCCCATACAATGAGCAGTTCTTC
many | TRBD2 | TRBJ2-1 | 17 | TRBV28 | CASSLYRAGVSYNEQFF | TGTGCCAGCAGTTTATACCGAGCGGGAGTCTCCTACAATGAGCAGTTCTTC
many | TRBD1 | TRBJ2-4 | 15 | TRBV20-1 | CSARPGTEAKNIQYF | TGCAGTGCTAGACCCGGGACAGAAGCCAAAAACATTCAGTACTTC
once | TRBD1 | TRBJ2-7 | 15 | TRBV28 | CASSFTGQSSYEQYF | TGTGCCAGCAGCTTTACGGGACAGAGCTCCTACGAGCAGTACTTC
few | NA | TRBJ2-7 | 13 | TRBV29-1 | CSVELDRSYEQYF | TGCAGCGTTGAACTGGACAGATCATACGAGCAGTACTTC
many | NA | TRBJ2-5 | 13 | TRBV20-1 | CSASGGSQETQYF | TGCAGTGCTAGTGGAGGGTCCCAAGAGACCCAGTACTTC